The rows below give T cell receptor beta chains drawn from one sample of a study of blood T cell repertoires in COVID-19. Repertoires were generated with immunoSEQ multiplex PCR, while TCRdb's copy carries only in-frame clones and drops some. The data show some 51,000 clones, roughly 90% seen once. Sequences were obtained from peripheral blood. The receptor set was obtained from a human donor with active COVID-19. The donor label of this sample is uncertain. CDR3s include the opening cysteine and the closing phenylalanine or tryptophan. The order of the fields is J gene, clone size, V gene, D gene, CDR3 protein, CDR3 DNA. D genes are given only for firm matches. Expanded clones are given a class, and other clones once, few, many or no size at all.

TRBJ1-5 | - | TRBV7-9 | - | CASSSVGRDNQPQHF | TGTGCCAGCAGCTCGGTGGGCAGGGATAATCAGCCCCAGCATTTT
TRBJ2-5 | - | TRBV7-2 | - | CASSEQGWSYQETQYF | TGTGCCAGCAGTGAGCAGGGTTGGTCGTACCAAGAGACCCAGTACTTC
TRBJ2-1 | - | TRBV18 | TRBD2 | CASSAGLAVGNEQFF | TGTGCCAGCTCGGCTGGACTAGCGGTGGGGAATGAGCAGTTCTTC
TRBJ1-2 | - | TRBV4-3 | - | CASSVHTGPGRYGYTF | TGCGCCAGCAGCGTTCACACAGGGCCCGGTCGCTATGGCTACACCTTC
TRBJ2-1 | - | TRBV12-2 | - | CASRLVPSSGGGKVSYNEQFF | TGTGCAAGTCGCTTAGTTCCGTCTAGCGGGGGGGGCAAGGTGTCCTACAATGAGCAGTTCTTC
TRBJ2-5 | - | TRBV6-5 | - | CATQTAQGYF | TGTGCCACGCAGACTGCCCAAGGGTACTTC
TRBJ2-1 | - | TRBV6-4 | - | CAASAGAANEQFF | TGTGCCGCTTCGGCAGGGGCGGCGAATGAGCAGTTCTTC
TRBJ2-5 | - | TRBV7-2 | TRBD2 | CASSATSGGQETQYF | TGTGCCAGCAGCGCGACTAGCGGGGGGCAAGAGACCCAGTACTTC
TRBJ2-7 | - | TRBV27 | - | CASSWPQSYEQYF | TGTGCCAGCAGTTGGCCACAGTCCTACGAGCAGTACTTC
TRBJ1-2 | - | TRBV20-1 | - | CSARSDYGYTF | TGCAGTGCTAGATCTGACTATGGCTACACCTTC
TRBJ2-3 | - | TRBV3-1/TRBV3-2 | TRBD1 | CASRTHQGVETQYF | TGTGCCAGCAGAACCCACCAGGGGGTCGAGACGCAGTATTTT
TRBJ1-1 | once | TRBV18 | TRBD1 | CASSPPTGDGLNTEAFF | TGTGCCAGCTCACCGCCTACAGGGGACGGGCTGAACACTGAAGCTTTCTTT
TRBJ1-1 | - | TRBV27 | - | CASSLGGTGGTEAFF | TGTGCCAGCAGTTTAGGAGGGACGGGGGGCACTGAAGCTTTCTTT
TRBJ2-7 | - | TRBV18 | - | CASSPPGDRSYEQYF | TGTGCCAGCTCACCCCCAGGGGACCGGTCCTACGAGCAGTACTTC